The clone carrying this T cell receptor beta chain has more than one count but fewer than ten. The data are from a study of beta chain features in type 1 diabetes. Germline trimming cut 2 bases from V and 4 bases from J; bases unmatched to any gene: 7. The CDR3 runs to 16 residues. Germline V lookup: CDR1 SGHTA, CDR2 FQGNSA. The investigators reverse transcribed all of the isolated RNA, so they sequenced expressed TCRB transcripts. Sequencing used immunoSEQ multiplex PCR; TCRdb keeps in-frame clones, though not all of them. The data show 400,000 to 500,000 clones, with about 14% seen just once and about 0.04% held by the top ten.

The chain has TRBV7-2 and TRBJ2-5, with 10 positions matching TRBD2. The receptor was isolated from a man between 25 and 39 years old in good health. Sequenced material: naive CD4+ T cells from blood. The CDR3 loop is CASSLPSGSTGETQYF. In nucleotides, the CDR3 is TGTGCCAGCAGCTTACCTAGCGGGAGTACGGGAGAGACCCAGTACTTC.